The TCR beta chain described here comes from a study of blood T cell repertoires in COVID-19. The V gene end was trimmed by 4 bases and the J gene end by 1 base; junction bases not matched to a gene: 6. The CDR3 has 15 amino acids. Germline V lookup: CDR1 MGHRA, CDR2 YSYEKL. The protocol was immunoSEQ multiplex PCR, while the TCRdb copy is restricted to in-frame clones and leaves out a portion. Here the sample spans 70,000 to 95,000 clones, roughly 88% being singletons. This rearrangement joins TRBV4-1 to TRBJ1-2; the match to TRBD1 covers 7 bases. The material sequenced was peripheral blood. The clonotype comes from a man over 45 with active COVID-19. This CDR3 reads CASSPIQGINYGYTF. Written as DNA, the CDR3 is TGCGCCAGCAGCCCAATACAGGGGATTAACTATGGCTACACCTTC.